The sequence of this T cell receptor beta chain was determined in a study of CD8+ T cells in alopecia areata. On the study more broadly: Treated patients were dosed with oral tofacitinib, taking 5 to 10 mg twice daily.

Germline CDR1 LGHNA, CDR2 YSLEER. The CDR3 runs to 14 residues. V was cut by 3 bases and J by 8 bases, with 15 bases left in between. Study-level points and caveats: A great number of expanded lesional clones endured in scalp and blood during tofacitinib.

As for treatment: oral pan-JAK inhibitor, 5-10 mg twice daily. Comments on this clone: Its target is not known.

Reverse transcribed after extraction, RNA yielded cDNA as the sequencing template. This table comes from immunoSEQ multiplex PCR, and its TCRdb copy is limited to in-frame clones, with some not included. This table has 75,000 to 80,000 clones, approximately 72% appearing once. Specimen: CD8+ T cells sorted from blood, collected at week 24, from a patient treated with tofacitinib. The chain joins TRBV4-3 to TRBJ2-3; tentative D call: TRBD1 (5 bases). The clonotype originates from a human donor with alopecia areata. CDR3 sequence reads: CASSQTLTDPTQYF. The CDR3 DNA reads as TGCGCCAGCAGCCAGACCTTGACAGACCCTACGCAGTATTTT.